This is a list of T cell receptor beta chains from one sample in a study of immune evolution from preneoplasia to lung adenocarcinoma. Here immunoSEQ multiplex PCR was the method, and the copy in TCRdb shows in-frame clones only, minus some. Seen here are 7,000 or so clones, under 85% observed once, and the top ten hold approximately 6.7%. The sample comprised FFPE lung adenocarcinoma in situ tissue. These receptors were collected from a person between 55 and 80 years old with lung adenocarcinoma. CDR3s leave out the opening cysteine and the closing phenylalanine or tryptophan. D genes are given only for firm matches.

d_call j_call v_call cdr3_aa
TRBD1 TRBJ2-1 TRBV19 ASSPQGFYNEQF
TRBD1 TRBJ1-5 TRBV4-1 ASNPDRGTQPQH
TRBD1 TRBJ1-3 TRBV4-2 ASSPSGGSGNTIY
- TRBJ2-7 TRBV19 ASNGGHWYEQY
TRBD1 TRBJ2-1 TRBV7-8 ASSQGTGAYNEQF
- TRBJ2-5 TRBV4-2 ASSQGGTDQETQY
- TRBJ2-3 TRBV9 ASSVLADTQY
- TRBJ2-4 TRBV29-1 SVTVMEDIQY
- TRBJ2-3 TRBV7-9 ASSPNTDTQY
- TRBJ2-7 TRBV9 ASSVEGVLDEQY
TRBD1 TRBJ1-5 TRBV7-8 ASSSEDRGPGQPQH
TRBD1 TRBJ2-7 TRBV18 ASSPSGQHYEQY
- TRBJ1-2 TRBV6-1 ASSVGRYGYGYT
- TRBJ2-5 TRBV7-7 ASSLLWGIQETQY
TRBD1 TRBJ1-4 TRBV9 ASSGGQGASNEKLF
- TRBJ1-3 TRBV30 AWREGGLGGNTIY
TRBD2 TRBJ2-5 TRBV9 ASSAGRGAWGETQY
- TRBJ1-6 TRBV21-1 ASTKRQPFYNSPLH
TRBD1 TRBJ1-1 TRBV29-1 SGDRGGTEAF
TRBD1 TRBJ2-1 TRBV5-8 ASSLVWGTALQHEQF
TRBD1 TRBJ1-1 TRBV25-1 ASRGDRGRAF
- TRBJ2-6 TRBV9 ASSVAGAGRSSGANVLT
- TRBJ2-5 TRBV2 ASSAIELETQY
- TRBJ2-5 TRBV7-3 ASPARQETQY
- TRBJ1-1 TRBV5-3 ARSSGQQEITTEAF
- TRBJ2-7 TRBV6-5 ASSYSMGGSPDEQY
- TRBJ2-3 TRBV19 ASKNVAWSSTDTQY
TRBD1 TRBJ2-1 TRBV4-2 ASSHLMVGGQSHEQF
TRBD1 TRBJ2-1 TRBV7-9 ASSRGQGGGEQF
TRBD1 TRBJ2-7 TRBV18 ASSPLGQGSSEQY
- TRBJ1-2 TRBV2 ASSAVWIGYT
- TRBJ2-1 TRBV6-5 ASSSPGSSYNEQF
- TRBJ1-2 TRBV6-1 ASSEAGGTFYGYT
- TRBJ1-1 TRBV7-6 ASSLDWNAEAF
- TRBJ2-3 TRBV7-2 ASSLDTDTQY
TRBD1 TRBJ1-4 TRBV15 ATSRTGAGETNEKLF